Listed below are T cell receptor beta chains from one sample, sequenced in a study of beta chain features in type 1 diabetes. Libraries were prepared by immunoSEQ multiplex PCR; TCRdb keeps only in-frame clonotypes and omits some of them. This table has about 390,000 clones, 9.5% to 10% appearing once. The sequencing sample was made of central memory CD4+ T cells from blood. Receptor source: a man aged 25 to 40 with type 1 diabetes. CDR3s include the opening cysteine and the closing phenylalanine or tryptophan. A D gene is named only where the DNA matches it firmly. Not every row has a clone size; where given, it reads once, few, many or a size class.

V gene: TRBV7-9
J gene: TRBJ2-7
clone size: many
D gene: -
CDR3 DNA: TGTGCCAGCAGCTTGTCCGGGACCCGCTACGAGCAGTACTTC
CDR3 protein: CASSLSGTRYEQYF

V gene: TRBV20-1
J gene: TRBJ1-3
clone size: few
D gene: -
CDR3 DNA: TGCAGTGCTAGAGTTGGAAACACCATATATTTT
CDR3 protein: CSARVGNTIYF

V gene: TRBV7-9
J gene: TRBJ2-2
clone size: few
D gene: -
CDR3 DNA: TGTGCCAGCAGCTTATTCGGAACCGGGGAGCTGTTTTTT
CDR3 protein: CASSLFGTGELFF

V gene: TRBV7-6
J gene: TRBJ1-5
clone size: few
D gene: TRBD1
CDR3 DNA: TGTGCCAGCAGCTTAGGTCCAAGGGGGCCGGGTCAGCCCCAGCATTTT
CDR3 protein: CASSLGPRGPGQPQHF

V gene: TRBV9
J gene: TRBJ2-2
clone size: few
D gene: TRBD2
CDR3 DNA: TGTGCCAGCAGCGTAGCCAGCGGGAGGAACACCGGGGAGCTGTTTTTT
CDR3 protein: CASSVASGRNTGELFF

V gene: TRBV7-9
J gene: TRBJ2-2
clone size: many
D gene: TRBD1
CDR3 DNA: TGTGCCAGCAGATCGTGGACAGGGAGGACCGGGGAGCTGTTTTTT
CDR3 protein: CASRSWTGRTGELFF

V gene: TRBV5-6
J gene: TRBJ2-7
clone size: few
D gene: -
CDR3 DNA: TGTGCCAGCAGCTTCAGGGACTCGTTCTACGAGCAGTACTTC
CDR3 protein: CASSFRDSFYEQYF

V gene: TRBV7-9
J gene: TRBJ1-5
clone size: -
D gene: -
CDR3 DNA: TGTGCCAGCAGCTCCACGTCTGATCAGCCCCAGCATTTT
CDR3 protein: CASSSTSDQPQHF

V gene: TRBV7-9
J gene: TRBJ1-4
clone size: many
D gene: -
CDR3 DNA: TGTGCCAGCAGCTTTTTTTCAACTAATGAAAAACTGTTTTTT
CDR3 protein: CASSFFSTNEKLFF

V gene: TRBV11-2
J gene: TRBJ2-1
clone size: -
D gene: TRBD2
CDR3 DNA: TGTGCCAGCGGACTGGCCCTAGCGGGAAATGAGCAGTTCTTC
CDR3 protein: CASGLALAGNEQFF

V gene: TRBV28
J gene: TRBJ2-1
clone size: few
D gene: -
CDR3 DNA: TGTGCCAGCAGTTTACAAGTTAACTACAATGAGCAGTTCTTC
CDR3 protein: CASSLQVNYNEQFF

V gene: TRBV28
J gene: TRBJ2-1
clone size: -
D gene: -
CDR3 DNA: TGTGCCAGCAGTTCCCCGGGATCTCCGCGGAATGAGCAGTTCTTC
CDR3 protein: CASSSPGSPRNEQFF

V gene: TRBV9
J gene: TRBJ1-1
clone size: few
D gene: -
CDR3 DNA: TGTGCCAGCAGCGCTCAACAGGGTGAAGCTTTCTTT
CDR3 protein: CASSAQQGEAFF

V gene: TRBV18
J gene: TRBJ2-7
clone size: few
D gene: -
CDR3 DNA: TGTGCCAGCTCACCAGGGACACAAACTTACGAGCAGTACTTC
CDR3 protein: CASSPGTQTYEQYF

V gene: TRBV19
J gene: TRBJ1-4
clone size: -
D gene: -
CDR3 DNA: TGTGCCAGTAGCGACACCATTCTTAATGAAAAACTGTTTTTT
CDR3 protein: CASSDTILNEKLFF

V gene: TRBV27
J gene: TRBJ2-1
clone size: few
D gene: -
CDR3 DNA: TGTGCCAGCAACGGGGGACCTACCTACAATGAGCAGTTCTTC
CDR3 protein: CASNGGPTYNEQFF

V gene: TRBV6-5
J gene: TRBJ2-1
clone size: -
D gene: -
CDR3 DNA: TGTGCCAGCAGTTACTCGGAGTACAATGAGCAGTTCTTC
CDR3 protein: CASSYSEYNEQFF

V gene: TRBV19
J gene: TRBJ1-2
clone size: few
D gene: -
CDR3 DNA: TGTGCCTCTTCTGACGGATCTTATGGCTACACCTTC
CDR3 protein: CASSDGSYGYTF

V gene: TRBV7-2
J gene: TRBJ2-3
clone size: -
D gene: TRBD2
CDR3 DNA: TGTGCCAGCAGCTTAGGGTACGGGGGGGATACGCAGTATTTT
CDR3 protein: CASSLGYGGDTQYF

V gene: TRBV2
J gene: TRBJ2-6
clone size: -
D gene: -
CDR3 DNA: TGTGCCAGCAGTGAGGGTGGAACTGGGGCCAACGTCCTGACTTTC
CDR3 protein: CASSEGGTGANVLTF

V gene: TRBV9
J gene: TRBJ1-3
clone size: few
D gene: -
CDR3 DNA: TGTGCCAGCAGCCCCAAGACCCCTACTTCTGGAAACACCATATATTTT
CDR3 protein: CASSPKTPTSGNTIYF

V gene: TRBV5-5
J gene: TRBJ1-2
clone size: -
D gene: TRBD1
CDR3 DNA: TGTGCCAGCAGCTTGAGCCTTAGGGACAGGGAAGACTATGGCTACACCTTC
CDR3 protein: CASSLSLRDREDYGYTF

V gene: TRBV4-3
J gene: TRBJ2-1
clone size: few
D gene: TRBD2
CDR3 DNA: TGCGCCAGCAGCCGGACTAGCGGGGCTTACAATGAGCAGTTCTTC
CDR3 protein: CASSRTSGAYNEQFF

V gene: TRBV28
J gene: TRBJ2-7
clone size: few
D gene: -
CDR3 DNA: TGTGCCAGCAGTGTCCTGTACGAGCAGTACTTC
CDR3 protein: CASSVLYEQYF

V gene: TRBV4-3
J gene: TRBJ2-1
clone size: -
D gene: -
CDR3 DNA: TGCGCCAGCAGCCCTCTCGCCAGCGCCGCCTACAATGAGCAGTTCTTC
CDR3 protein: CASSPLASAAYNEQFF

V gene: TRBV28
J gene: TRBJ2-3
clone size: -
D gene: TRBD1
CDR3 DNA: TGTGCCAGCAGTTTCTCCGGGACAGGTCACGCTACGCAGTATTTT
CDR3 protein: CASSFSGTGHATQYF

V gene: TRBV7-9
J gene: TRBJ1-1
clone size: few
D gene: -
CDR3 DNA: TGTGCCAGCAGCTGGGATAACACTGAAGCTTTCTTT
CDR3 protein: CASSWDNTEAFF

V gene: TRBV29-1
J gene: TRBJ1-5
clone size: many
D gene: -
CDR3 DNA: TGCAGCGTTTGGGGTGATAATCAGCCCCAGCATTTT
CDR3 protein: CSVWGDNQPQHF

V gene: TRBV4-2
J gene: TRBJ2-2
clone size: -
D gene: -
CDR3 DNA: TGTGCCAGCAGCCAAGAAGCTAGCTCGAACACCGGGGAGCTGTTTTTT
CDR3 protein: CASSQEASSNTGELFF

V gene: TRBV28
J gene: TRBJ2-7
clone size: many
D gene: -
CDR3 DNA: TGTGCCAGCAGGCGGGGGCCATCCTACGAGCAGTACTTC
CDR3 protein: CASRRGPSYEQYF

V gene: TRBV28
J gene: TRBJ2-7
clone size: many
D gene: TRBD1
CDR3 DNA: TGTGCCAGCAGTTTATGGGGTTTAGGGGGCGGCGAGCAGTACTTC
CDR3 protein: CASSLWGLGGGEQYF

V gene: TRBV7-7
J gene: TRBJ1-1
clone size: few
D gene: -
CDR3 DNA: TGTGCTAGCAGCCGCGGCCCGAGGACTGAAGCTTTCTTT
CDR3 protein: CASSRGPRTEAFF

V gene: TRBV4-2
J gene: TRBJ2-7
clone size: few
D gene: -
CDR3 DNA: TGTGCCAGCAGCAAGGGGACCGAGCAGTACTTC
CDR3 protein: CASSKGTEQYF

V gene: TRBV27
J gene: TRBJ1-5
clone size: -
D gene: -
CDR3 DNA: TGTGCCAGCAGTTTAAGGGCGTACAGCAATCAGCCCCAGCATTTT
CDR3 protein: CASSLRAYSNQPQHF

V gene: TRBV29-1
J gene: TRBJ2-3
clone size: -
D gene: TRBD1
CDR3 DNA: TGCAGCTTAAACAGGGGTCGGGCAGATACGCAGTATTTT
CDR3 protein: CSLNRGRADTQYF

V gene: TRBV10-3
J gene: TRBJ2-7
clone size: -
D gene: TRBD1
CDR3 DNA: TGTGCCATCAGTCCCCTCGGCCCGGGACAGGGTAATATGCGCGGGGTAGGCGAGCAGTACTTC
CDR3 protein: CAISPLGPGQGNMRGVGEQYF

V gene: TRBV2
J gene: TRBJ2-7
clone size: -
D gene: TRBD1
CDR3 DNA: TGTGCCAGCAACCTCAGGGGGCTCCACGAGCAGTACTTC
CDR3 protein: CASNLRGLHEQYF

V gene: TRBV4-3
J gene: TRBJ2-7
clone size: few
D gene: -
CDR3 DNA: TGCGCCAGCAGCCACCTCCGGACCGCCTACGAGCAGTACTTC
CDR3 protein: CASSHLRTAYEQYF

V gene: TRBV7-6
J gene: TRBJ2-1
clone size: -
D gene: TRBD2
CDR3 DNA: TGTGCCAGCAGCCCAAGCCTGGGACTAGCGGGAACAGAGCAGTTCTTC
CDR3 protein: CASSPSLGLAGTEQFF

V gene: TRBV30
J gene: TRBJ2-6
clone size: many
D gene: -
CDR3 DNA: TGTGCCTGGAGTCGTGGCAGGGGGGGATCTGGGGCCAACGTCCTGACTTTC
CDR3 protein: CAWSRGRGGSGANVLTF

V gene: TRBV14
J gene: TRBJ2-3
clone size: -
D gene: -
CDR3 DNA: TGTGCCAGCAGCCAGTGGCAGGGAGGAGATACGCAGTATTTT
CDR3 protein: CASSQWQGGDTQYF

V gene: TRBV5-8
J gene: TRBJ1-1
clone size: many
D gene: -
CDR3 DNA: TGTGCCAGCAACCTCGACGGGTCCCCCACTGAAGCTTTCTTT
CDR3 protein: CASNLDGSPTEAFF

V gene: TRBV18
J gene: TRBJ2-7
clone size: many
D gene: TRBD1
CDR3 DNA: TGTGCCAGCTCCCCCGGGACAGGCTACGAGCAGTACTTC
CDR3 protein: CASSPGTGYEQYF

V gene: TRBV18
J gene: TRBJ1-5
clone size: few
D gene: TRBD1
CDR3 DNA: TGTGCCAGCTCACTTGGGACAGGAAATCAGCCCCAGCATTTT
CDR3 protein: CASSLGTGNQPQHF

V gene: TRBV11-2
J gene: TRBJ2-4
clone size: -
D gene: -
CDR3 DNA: TGTGCCAGCAGCTTAGGGGACATAGGGAACATTCAGTACTTC
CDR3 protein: CASSLGDIGNIQYF

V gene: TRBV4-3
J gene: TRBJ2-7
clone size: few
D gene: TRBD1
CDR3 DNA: TGCGCCAGCAGCCAAGATGTTGGGGGACAGGGGGCTCGCGAGCAGTACTTC
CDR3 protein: CASSQDVGGQGAREQYF

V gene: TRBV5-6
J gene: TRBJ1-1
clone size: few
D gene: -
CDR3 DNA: TGTGCCAGCTTGCACCAAGGAGTGAACACTGAAGCTTTCTTT
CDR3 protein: CASLHQGVNTEAFF

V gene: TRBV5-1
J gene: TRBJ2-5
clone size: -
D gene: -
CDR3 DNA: TGCGCCAGCAGCCCCCAAAACCAAGAGACCCAGTACTTC
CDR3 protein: CASSPQNQETQYF